These 20 T cell receptor beta chains were all obtained from the same sample, sequenced in a study of CD8 T cells in ankylosing spondylitis. One entry per CDR3 protein, called by TCRdb with MiXCR from the 5' RACE reads. The sample contains hundreds of thousands of distinct CDR3 sequences, 7.5% to 9% of which appear only once. The material sequenced was blood, either unsorted or a sorted T cell fraction (not recorded which). The receptors derive from a male donor with ankylosing spondylitis or in good health (not recorded which).

This clonotype was seen only a few times. V usage is TRBV20-1 and J usage is TRBJ2-5; 7 bases match TRBD1. The CDR3 has 16 residues. Germline V CDR1 and CDR2: DFQATT, SNEGSKA (reference sequence). The J segment lost 5 bases and the V segment lost 2 bases, leaving 14 bases of the junction unmatched. The chain's CDR3 is CSARLLRGLSGETQYF. The CDR3, as DNA: TGCAGTGCTAGACTTTTGAGGGGGCTCTCAGGGGAGACCCAGTACTTC.

V is TRBV30 and J is TRBJ1-1, with D tentatively TRBD1 (5 bases). Looked up from germline, CDR1 is GTSNPN and CDR2 is SVGIG (reference sequence). CDR3 length equals 14 residues. Trimming left V 1 base short and J 3 bases short, with 12 bases between. CDR3 amino acids: CAWSAIPGDTEAFF. The CDR3, as DNA: TGTGCCTGGAGTGCGATACCGGGGGACACTGAAGCTTTCTTT. The full variable domain, rest sourced from reference TRBV30 and TRBJ1-1, is SQTIHQWPATLVQPVGSPLSLECTVEGTSNPNLYWYRQAAGRGLQLLFYSVGIGQISSEVPQNLSASRPQDRQFILSSKKLLLSDSGFYLCAWSAIPGDTEAFFGQGTRLTVV.

This clonotype appeared many times. The chain has TRBV15 and TRBJ1-4, with unresolved D. The CDR3 has 15 residues. V was shortened by 0 bases and J by 3 bases, with 8 bases between the two germline ends. Per the germline V gene, CDR1 is LNHNV and CDR2 is YYDKDF (reference sequence). CDR3 DNA: TGTGCCACCAGCAGAGATCTTCTCTCTAATGAAAAACTGTTTTTT. Translating it yields CATSRDLLSNEKLFF.

This clonotype was seen ten or more times. The chain links TRBV5-1 to TRBJ1-1; D is possibly TRBD1 (5 bases). The CDR3 loop spans 13 amino acids. Trimming removed 4 bases from V and 5 bases from J, with 12 bases in between. The germline gives CDR1 SGHRS, CDR2 YFSETQ. The CDR3 sequence: CASSRPRGTEAFF. Written as DNA, the CDR3 is TGCGCCAGCAGCCGCCCTCGGGGGACTGAAGCTTTCTTT.

In this sample, this clonotype turned up many times. This chain joins TRBV6-2 or TRBV6-3 and TRBJ1-2; no firm D call. Trimming shortened V by 6 bases and J by 7 bases, and 18 bases separated the two germline ends. Germline-derived CDR1 and CDR2 are MNHEY and SVGEGT. The CDR3 totals 14 residues. The CDR3 DNA reads TGTGCCAGCAGGGGCCCACGAGGAGGGAGTGGCTACACCTTC. Translating gives CASRGPRGGSGYTF.

In its sample, this clonotype was seen many times. CDR3 coding DNA: TGCGCCAGCAGCTTCAGCGACACTGAAGCTTTCTTT. Protein: CASSFSDTEAFF. This chain connects TRBV5-1 to TRBJ1-1; D uncertain. The CDR3 has 12 residues. The V and J ends lost 2 bases and 3 bases respectively, with 5 bases between them. Germline loops: CDR1 SGHRS, CDR2 YFSETQ. Full variable domain (remainder filled in from reference TRBV5-1 and TRBJ1-1): KAGVTQTPRYLIKTRGQQVTLSCSPISGHRSVSWYQQTPGQGLQFLFEYFSETQRNKGNFPGRFSGRQFSNSRSEMNVSTLELGDSALYLCASSFSDTEAFFGQGTRLTVV.

This clonotype was detected ten times or more. The V call is TRBV20-1, the J call TRBJ1-1; unclear D gene. V shed 0 bases and J shed 7 bases, with 9 bases lying between them. This CDR3 region has 12 residues. Germline CDR1 DFQATT, CDR2 SNEGSKA (reference sequence). As DNA, the CDR3 is TGCAGTGCTAGAGACCGGCCCTATGAAGCTTTCTTT. Its protein product is CSARDRPYEAFF.

The rearrangement joins TRBV20-1 to TRBJ2-2; no definite D call. CDR1 DFQATT and CDR2 SNEGSKA come from the germline V gene (reference sequence). V lost 5 bases and J 4 bases, leaving 14 bases between the germline ends. There are 14 residues in the CDR3. In DNA form, the CDR3 reads TGCAGTGCTGCAAAACCAGGAATCACCGGGGAGCTGTTTTTT. Translated, it gives CSAAKPGITGELFF.

This clonotype came up many times. V and J are TRBV5-1 and TRBJ2-1, with 11 nucleotides matching TRBD2. There are 14 residues in the CDR3. Trimming removed 3 bases from V and 11 bases from J; junction bases left unmatched: 7. Germline assignment: CDR1 SGHRS and CDR2 YFSETQ. As DNA, the CDR3 is TGCGCCAGCAGCTCATCGACTAGCGGGAATCAGCAGTTCTTC. Protein: CASSSSTSGNQQFF.

The chain uses TRBV7-8 and TRBJ2-5; TRBD2 might be the D (6 bases). Germline CDR1 and CDR2: SGHVS and FQNEAQ. The CDR3 loop spans 16 amino acids. Trimming stripped 3 bases from V and 5 bases from J, with 19 bases between. CDR3 in DNA: TGTGCCAGCAGCTTCACCGGGAGCCGGGTAGGGGAGACCCAGTACTTC. This encodes CASSFTGSRVGETQYF. The whole variable domain, remainder taken from reference TRBV7-8 and TRBJ2-5, is GAGVSQSPRYKVAKRGQDVALRCDPISGHVSLFWYQQALGQGPEFLTYFQNEAQLDKSGLPSDRFFAERPEGSVSTLKIQRTQQEDSAVYLCASSFTGSRVGETQYFGPGTRLLVL.

At least ten counts were recorded for this clonotype. This chain connects TRBV7-2 to TRBJ2-1; possibly TRBD1 for D (6 bases). Germline V gene lookup returns CDR1 SGHTA and CDR2 FQGNSA. The V end lost 1 base, the J end lost 0 bases, and 13 bases lay between the germline ends. The CDR3 spans 17 residues. CDR3 sequence (DNA): TGTGCCAGCAGCTTAGTACAGGGTCTGAGCTCCTACAATGAGCAGTTCTTC. Encoded protein: CASSLVQGLSSYNEQFF.

With respect to this clonotype: Its ends do not fully match the called genes, so a read error is possible. This rearrangement joins TRBV7-2 to TRBJ1-5; possibly TRBD1 for D (6 bases). CDR1 is SGHTA and CDR2 is FQGNSA in the germline V gene. The CDR3 runs 14 residues. As DNA, the CDR3 is TGTGCCAGCAGCTTCTTGGACAGCAATCAGTCCCAGCATTTT. Protein: CASSFLDSNQSQHF.

The chain uses TRBV20-1 and TRBJ2-3, with 9 nucleotides matching TRBD2. The junction had 6 bases not matched to a gene; V was cut back by 5 bases and J by 0 bases. The CDR3 runs to 15 residues. CDR1 DFQATT and CDR2 SNEGSKA come from the germline V gene (reference sequence). Here the CDR3 DNA reads TGCAGTGCTGGAGCGGGACTAGCTAGCACAGATACGCAGTATTTT. Translation: CSAGAGLASTDTQYF.

This clonotype was counted many times. CDR3 region: CASSLAGREPSDTQYF. The CDR3 nucleotides read TGTGCCAGCAGCTTAGCTGGGCGGGAGCCATCAGATACGCAGTATTTT. V gene TRBV7-9 combines with J gene TRBJ2-3; the match to TRBD2 covers 7 bases. This CDR3 region has 16 residues. The germline CDR1 and CDR2 sequences are SEHNR and FQNEAQ (reference sequence). J gave up 4 bases and V 0 bases, and 7 bases lay outside the gene matches.

This clonotype has more than one count but fewer than ten. This chain connects TRBV7-2 to TRBJ1-2; TRBD1 matches at 9 bases. Germline assignment: CDR1 SGHTA and CDR2 FQGNSA. The CDR3 runs to 16 residues. The V and J ends lost 7 bases and 6 bases, in that order; junction bases with no gene match: 15. CDR3 sequence: CASTLFPGQGSNGYTF. CDR3 nucleotides: TGTGCCAGCACCCTTTTCCCGGGACAGGGATCCAATGGCTACACCTTC.

This clonotype was detected only a few times. The CDR3 bases are TGTGCCACCAGCAGAGAGGTGGTTCGCAATCAGCCCCAGCATTTT. It specifies CATSREVVRNQPQHF. The chain carries TRBV15 and TRBJ1-5; D gene unclear. The V and J ends lost 0 bases and 2 bases respectively, with 8 bases between them. The CDR3 length is 15 residues. The germline V gene encodes CDR1 LNHNV and CDR2 YYDKDF (reference sequence).

The chain has TRBV18 and TRBJ1-1; unclear D gene. This CDR3 spans 13 amino acids. Germline V gene lookup returns CDR1 KGHSH and CDR2 LQKENI. Trimming took off 2 bases at V and 1 base at J, with 5 bases between the two ends. The CDR3 nucleotides are TGTGCCAGCTCACCAGGCTGGAACACTGAAGCTTTCTTT. It specifies CASSPGWNTEAFF. Complete variable domain (other parts from reference TRBV18 and TRBJ1-1): NAGVMQNPRHLVRRRGQEARLRCSPMKGHSHVYWYRQLPEEGLKFMVYLQKENIIDESGMPKERFSAEFPKEGPSILRIQQVVRGDSAAYFCASSPGWNTEAFFGQGTRLTVV.

V usage is TRBV5-1 and J usage is TRBJ2-7; tentatively, D is TRBD1 (5 bases). The CDR3 totals 15 residues. Per germline, CDR1 SGHRS and CDR2 YFSETQ. With 4 bases removed from V and 0 bases from J, the gap between germline ends came to 14 bases. CDR3 DNA sequence: TGCGCCAGCAGCAAGTACGCGGACACCTCCTACGAGCAGTACTTC. It codes for CASSKYADTSYEQYF.

The V call is TRBV6-2 or TRBV6-3, the J call TRBJ1-1, with D maybe TRBD1 (6 bases). The CDR3 runs 15 residues. The V and J ends lost 9 bases and 1 base respectively, with 18 bases between them. Per the germline V gene, CDR1 is MNHEY and CDR2 is SVGEGT. The CDR3 nucleotides are TGTGCCAGTTCCCTTCAGGACAGTAGGAACACTGAAGCTTTCTTT. Amino acid sequence: CASSLQDSRNTEAFF.

This clonotype was found many times. V gene TRBV12-3 or TRBV12-4 combines with J gene TRBJ1-5; unclear D gene. Trimming pared 4 bases from V and 7 bases from J, leaving 8 bases between. CDR3 size: 12 residues. The CDR3 region has the DNA TGTGCCAGCAGTTCAGGTAGCCAGCCCCAGCATTTT. Protein product: CASSSGSQPQHF.